The rows below give T cell receptor beta chains drawn from one sample of a study of blood T cell repertoires in COVID-19. TCRdb keeps only in-frame clones here, not all; method: immunoSEQ multiplex PCR. This sample has approximately 260,000 clones, with approximately 84% found just once. The sample taken for sequencing was PBMCs or T cells enriched from blood (not recorded which). The receptors derive from a woman aged 35 to 49 with acute COVID-19. Each CDR3 is given with its conserved first and last residue. Fields, in order: V gene, clone size, D gene, J gene, CDR3 protein, CDR3 DNA. The D gene is left open where the match is weak. Clone size appears in some rows only: once, few, many, or a class for an expanded clone.

>TRBV19|NA|NA|TRBJ2-6
CASRDSGANVLTF
TGTGCCAGCCGGGACTCTGGGGCCAACGTCCTGACTTTC
>TRBV5-6|once|TRBD1|TRBJ2-3
CASSARRGQSTDTQYF
TGTGCCAGCAGCGCGAGAAGGGGGCAGTCGACAGATACGCAGTATTTT
>TRBV28|NA|NA|TRBJ2-3
CASSLRGYADTQYF
TGTGCCAGCAGTTTACGAGGTTATGCAGATACGCAGTATTTT
>TRBV29-1|NA|TRBD2|TRBJ2-5
CSVEDLGTRTSGKQETQYF
TGCAGCGTTGAAGATTTGGGCACCCGGACTAGCGGGAAACAAGAGACCCAGTACTTC
>TRBV7-8|NA|TRBD1|TRBJ2-5
CASSKNRDRAVPETQYF
TGTGCCAGCAGCAAAAACCGGGACAGGGCCGTTCCAGAGACCCAGTACTTC
>TRBV15|NA|NA|TRBJ1-3
CATSRDLTAGFSGNTIYF
TGTGCCACCAGCAGAGATCTCACGGCAGGGTTTTCTGGAAACACCATATATTTT
>TRBV5-4|NA|NA|TRBJ2-3
CASKGVAADTQYF
TGTGCCAGCAAGGGGGTAGCCGCAGATACGCAGTATTTT
>TRBV28|NA|NA|TRBJ1-2
CASTLNPGNYGYTF
TGTGCCAGCACTTTAAACCCAGGGAACTATGGCTACACCTTC
>TRBV21-1|NA|NA|TRBJ1-2
CASSKVPGQGLANYGYTF
TGTGCCAGCAGCAAAGTACCGGGACAGGGGCTGGCTAACTATGGCTACACCTTC
>TRBV11-2|NA|TRBD2|TRBJ2-1
CASSRLAGTSGYNEQFF
TGTGCCAGCAGTCGGCTGGCTGGGACTAGCGGTTACAATGAGCAGTTCTTC
>TRBV30|NA|NA|TRBJ2-4
CAWSTQRQLAKNIQYF
TGTGCCTGGAGTACTCAAAGACAGCTAGCCAAAAACATTCAGTACTTC
>TRBV7-2|once|TRBD2|TRBJ2-2
CASSTPSGRNTGELFF
TGTGCCAGCAGCACCCCTAGCGGGCGGAACACCGGGGAGCTGTTTTTT
>TRBV5-1|NA|TRBD1|TRBJ1-2
CASSLDGQGRNYGYTF
TGCGCCAGCAGCTTGGACGGACAGGGTAGGAACTATGGCTACACCTTC
>TRBV18|NA|NA|TRBJ2-3
CASSPTKTDTQYF
TGTGCCAGCTCACCAACAAAGACAGATACGCAGTATTTT
>TRBV6-6|NA|NA|TRBJ2-7
CASSPDTPWEQYF
TGTGCCAGCAGTCCTGACACTCCCTGGGAGCAGTACTTC
>TRBV20-1|NA|NA|TRBJ2-7
CSAMGHYEQYF
TGCAGTGCTATGGGACACTACGAGCAGTACTTC
>TRBV7-2|NA|TRBD1|TRBJ2-7
CASSLWGQGGNEQYF
TGTGCCAGCAGCTTATGGGGACAGGGCGGCAACGAGCAGTACTTC
>TRBV21-1|NA|NA|TRBJ2-1
CASSKGWLAGVRPLVYNEQFF
TGTGCCAGCAGCAAAGGGTGGCTAGCGGGAGTAAGGCCCCTTGTTTACAATGAGCAGTTCTTC
>TRBV3-1/TRBV3-2|NA|TRBD2|TRBJ2-1
CASSRTSGSSYNEQFF
TGTGCCAGCAGCCGAACTAGCGGGAGCTCCTACAATGAGCAGTTCTTC
>TRBV5-6|NA|NA|TRBJ1-3
CASSNSRQDLSGNTIYF
TGTGCCAGCAGTAACTCAAGACAGGACCTCTCTGGAAACACCATATATTTT
>TRBV19|few|TRBD1|TRBJ1-1
CASRGGQEDAFF
TGTGCCAGTAGGGGGGGACAGGAAGACGCTTTCTTT
>TRBV21-1|NA|NA|TRBJ2-3
CASSKTRGRGPDTQYF
TGTGCCAGCAGCAAAACAAGGGGCAGGGGGCCAGATACGCAGTATTTT
>TRBV6-5|NA|NA|TRBJ1-2
CASRLGTLYGYTF
TGTGCCAGCAGACTGGGGACACTTTATGGCTACACCTTC
>TRBV5-1|NA|TRBD2|TRBJ2-1
CASSLQAGGAYNEQFF
TGCGCCAGCAGCCTACAAGCGGGAGGGGCTTACAATGAGCAGTTCTTC
>TRBV21-1|NA|NA|TRBJ1-4
CATQKQGMITNEKLFF
TGTGCCACCCAAAAACAGGGTATGATAACTAATGAAAAACTGTTTTTT
>TRBV15|NA|NA|TRBJ1-6
CATSQQRQAYNSPLHF
TGTGCCACCAGCCAACAACGACAGGCCTATAATTCACCCCTCCACTTT
>TRBV7-6|NA|TRBD1|TRBJ2-7
CASSLASGQGYEQYF
TGTGCCAGCAGCTTAGCCTCAGGACAGGGCTACGAGCAGTACTTC
>TRBV11-3|few|TRBD2|TRBJ2-1
CASSRQTSGNEQFF
TGTGCCAGCAGCCGACAGACTAGCGGCAATGAGCAGTTCTTC
>TRBV9|once|TRBD2|TRBJ2-2
CASSPHISTSGTGELFF
TGTGCCAGCAGCCCCCATATATCGACTAGCGGCACCGGGGAGCTGTTTTTT
>TRBV29-1|NA|NA|TRBJ2-3
CSALDSDTQYF
TGCAGCGCGCTGGACTCCGATACGCAGTATTTT
>TRBV2|NA|TRBD1|TRBJ2-1
CASSGDRGLYNEQFF
TGTGCCAGCAGTGGGGACAGGGGGTTATACAATGAGCAGTTCTTC
>TRBV19|NA|TRBD2|TRBJ2-7
CASRDPAGGSYEQYF
TGTGCCAGTAGAGACCCAGCGGGAGGTTCCTACGAGCAGTACTTC
>TRBV6-1|NA|TRBD1|TRBJ1-5
CASSENRGGNQPQHF
TGTGCCAGCAGTGAAAACAGGGGAGGCAATCAGCCCCAGCATTTT
>TRBV7-9|NA|NA|TRBJ1-1
CASSLEGNTEAFF
TGTGCCAGCAGCTTGGAGGGGAACACTGAAGCTTTCTTT
>TRBV5-6|NA|TRBD1|TRBJ2-7
CASSAGTGGHEQYF
TGTGCCAGCAGCGCAGGGACAGGGGGCCACGAGCAGTACTTC
>TRBV24-1|NA|TRBD2|TRBJ2-5
CATSATRASGEQETQYF
TGTGCCACCAGTGCCACGCGAGCTAGCGGGGAGCAAGAGACCCAGTACTTC
>TRBV14|NA|NA|TRBJ2-7
CASSQDTAYYEQYF
TGTGCCAGCAGCCAAGATACAGCATACTACGAGCAGTACTTC
>TRBV7-9|NA|TRBD2|TRBJ2-1
CASSLGSSSGSSYNEQFF
TGTGCCAGCAGCTTAGGATCCTCTAGCGGGAGCTCCTACAATGAGCAGTTCTTC
>TRBV11-2|once|NA|TRBJ2-2
CASSLVGGGSGELFF
TGTGCCAGCAGCTTAGTAGGGGGTGGTTCCGGGGAGCTGTTTTTT
>TRBV18|NA|TRBD1|TRBJ2-5
CASSQFGTDSQETQYF
TGTGCCAGCTCACAATTCGGGACAGACTCCCAAGAGACCCAGTACTTC
>TRBV24-1|NA|TRBD1|TRBJ1-2
CATRTGGYGYTF
TGTGCCACCAGGACAGGGGGGTATGGCTACACCTTC
>TRBV4-1|medium-sized|TRBD2|TRBJ2-3
CASSQALAGGGSTDTQYF
TGCGCCAGCAGCCAAGCCCTAGCGGGCGGCGGTAGCACAGATACGCAGTATTTT
>TRBV7-8|NA|TRBD2|TRBJ2-1
CASTGTSVNIEQFF
TGTGCCAGTACCGGGACTAGCGTAAACATTGAGCAGTTCTTC
>TRBV6-5|NA|TRBD1|TRBJ2-3
CASTPGQSTDTQYF
TGTGCCAGCACCCCGGGACAGAGCACAGATACGCAGTATTTT
>TRBV5-1|NA|TRBD1|TRBJ2-5
CASSSQGTQETQYF
TGCGCCAGCAGCTCACAGGGGACCCAAGAGACCCAGTACTTC
>TRBV7-2|NA|NA|TRBJ2-7
CASSPSRTNYEQYF
TGTGCCAGCAGCCCATCCCGGACAAACTACGAGCAGTACTTC
>TRBV11-2|NA|TRBD2|TRBJ2-7
CASSLRLAGRGQSSYEQYF
TGTGCCAGCAGCCTCCGGCTAGCGGGAAGAGGACAGAGCTCCTACGAGCAGTACTTC
>TRBV5-5|NA|NA|TRBJ2-2
CASSEAGITGELFF
TGTGCCAGCAGCGAGGCCGGGATCACCGGGGAGCTGTTTTTT